This entry features one T cell receptor beta chain sequence. Its target is unknown. Within the sample, other DNA sequences also encode this same CDR3. The protocol was immunoSEQ multiplex PCR, while the TCRdb copy is restricted to in-frame clones and leaves out a portion. The repertoire holds about 2,500,000 clones, with around 94% as singletons. This sample is part of a study of shared clonotypes between healthy human individuals. General study points: Approximately 4.6% of naive CD4 clonotypes were shared across four donors.

The TCR was taken from a man aged 18 to 29 in good health. Sample: naive CD4+ T cells sorted from blood. Stated subset: CD45RA+ positively selected.

CDR3 coding DNA: TGTGCCAGCAGCCGCGGGGAAAAACTGTTTTTT. Amino acid sequence: CASSRGEKLFF. The chain links TRBV6-5 to TRBJ1-4; D is unresolved. Germline V gives CDR1 MNHEY, CDR2 SVGAGI. The CDR3 is made up of 11 amino acids. V was clipped by 6 bases and J by 8 bases, with 7 bases between them.